These 23 T cell receptor beta chains came from one sample sequenced in a study of circulating tumor DNA in untreated peripheral T-cell lymphoma. Here immunoSEQ multiplex PCR was the method, and the copy in TCRdb shows in-frame clones only, minus some. In the table there are some 10,000 clones, about three quarters of which are singletons. The sample consisted of tumor tissue. The receptor source for this set is a human donor with peripheral T-cell lymphoma.

The J gene is TRBJ2-1, the V gene TRBV28, with 9 bases identical to TRBD1. The V gene end was trimmed by 3 bases and the J gene end by 8 bases; junction bases not matched to a gene: 5. Germline V gene data show CDR1 as MDHEN and CDR2 as SYDVKM. The CDR3 runs to 14 residues. CDR3 region: CASSLGNRGHEQFF. CDR3 sequence (DNA): TGTGCCAGCAGTTTGGGGAACAGGGGGCATGAGCAGTTCTTC.

This clone has a single count. The V and J genes are TRBV2 and TRBJ1-1, with 8 bases aligning to TRBD1. The length of the CDR3 is 12 residues. J gave up 3 bases and V 8 bases, and 2 bases lay outside the gene matches. CDR1 SNHLY and CDR2 FYNNEI come from the germline V gene. The CDR3, as DNA: TGTGCCAGCGGACAGGGTGACACTGAAGCTTTCTTT. Protein: CASGQGDTEAFF.

This clone was seen only once. This chain links TRBV19 with TRBJ2-3; TRBD2 agrees at 8 bases. V lost 3 bases, J lost 3 bases, and 5 bases stayed unmatched. The CDR3 runs to 15 residues. CDR1 and CDR2 (germline): LNHDA, SQIVND (reference sequence). CDR3: CASSIGGGWTDTQYF. CDR3 bases: TGTGCCAGTAGTATCGGCGGGGGGTGGACAGATACGCAGTATTTT.

This rearrangement joins TRBV5-1 to TRBJ2-7; the D call may be TRBD1 or TRBD2 (5 bases each). This CDR3 contains 14 residues. Trimming stripped 4 bases from V and 0 bases from J, with 11 bases between. Germline CDR1 SGHRS, CDR2 YFSETQ. The CDR3 DNA follows: TGCGCCAGCAGCGGGACGGGAAGCTCCTACGAGCAGTACTTC. It yields the protein CASSGTGSSYEQYF.

This clone was observed once. This sequence joins TRBV5-1 and TRBJ1-6, with D perhaps TRBD1 (6 bases). The length of the CDR3 is 15 residues. V gave up 4 bases and J gave up 5 bases, with 13 bases separating them. The V gene's germline CDR1 is SGHRS and CDR2 YFSETQ. CDR3 amino acids: CASSVQGHHNSPLHF. As DNA, the CDR3 is TGCGCCAGCAGCGTACAGGGACATCATAATTCACCCCTCCACTTT.

The rearrangement links TRBV19 to TRBJ2-7; D is undetermined. The germline V gene encodes CDR1 LNHDA and CDR2 SQIVND (reference sequence). The CDR3 is made up of 13 amino acids. V was trimmed by 0 bases and J by 3 bases, leaving 6 bases between them. The CDR3, as DNA: TGTGCCAGTAGTATAGAGGTTGACTACGAGCAGTACTTC. Protein product: CASSIEVDYEQYF.

The CDR3 reads CASSPVGGLMNQPQHF. The CDR3 nucleotides read TGTGCCAGCTCACCAGTGGGGGGCCTTATGAATCAGCCCCAGCATTTT. The rearrangement uses TRBV18 and TRBJ1-5, with D perhaps matching TRBD1 (6 bases). CDR3 length: 16 amino acids. The germline V and J ends were trimmed by 2 bases and 4 bases, with 15 bases remaining between them. Germline V CDR1 and CDR2: KGHSH, LQKENI.

V gene TRBV29-1 combines with J gene TRBJ2-3; TRBD2 agrees at 11 bases. J gave up 1 base and V 6 bases, and 3 bases lay outside the gene matches. This CDR3 is built from 14 residues. Germline loops: CDR1 SQVTM, CDR2 ANQGSEA. CDR3 in DNA: TGCAGCGTGCAGACTAGCGGGGGCACAGATACGCAGTATTTT. Amino acid sequence: CSVQTSGGTDTQYF.

This chain connects TRBV9 to TRBJ2-1; tentative D call: TRBD2 (6 bases). CDR1 is SGDLS, CDR2 YYNGEE, per germline. This CDR3 has 15 residues. Between the trimmed V and J ends, which lost 2 bases and 4 bases, there was a span of 13 bases. CDR3 sequence (DNA): TGTGCCAGCAGCGTGACCGGGACTGGATACAATGAGCAGTTCTTC. Translation: CASSVTGTGYNEQFF.

This clone was detected only once. This chain connects TRBV28 to TRBJ1-4, with D tentatively TRBD1 (5 bases). CDR1 is MDHEN and CDR2 is SYDVKM in the germline V gene. The ends were cut back, 2 bases at V and 2 bases at J, with 9 bases in the middle. The CDR3 runs to 15 residues. The CDR3 is CASSLGGRTNEKLFF. In nucleotides, the CDR3 is TGTGCCAGCAGTTTAGGGGGTCGGACTAATGAAAAACTGTTTTTT. Supplemented by reference TRBV28 and TRBJ1-4, the full variable domain reads DVKVTQSSRYLVKRTGEKVFLECVQDMDHENMFWYRQDPGLGLRLIYFSYDVKMKEKGDIPEGYSVSREKKERFSLILESASTNQTSMYLCASSLGGRTNEKLFFGSGTQLSVL.

The chain carries TRBV28 and TRBJ1-4; 9 nucleotides line up with TRBD1. The CDR3 covers 22 residues. With V trimmed by 7 bases and J by 2 bases, 26 bases remained unmatched. Per germline, CDR1 MDHEN and CDR2 SYDVKM. The CDR3 DNA reads as TGTGCCAGCATGACCACCGTAACCCCCCGTTTACCCGGGACAGGGACTAATGAAAAACTGTTTTTT. It is translated as CASMTTVTPRLPGTGTNEKLFF.

The gene calls are TRBV5-1 and TRBJ1-3, with D maybe TRBD1 (5 bases). Trimming pared 0 bases from V and 7 bases from J, leaving 14 bases between. CDR3 length: 15 amino acids. Germline CDR1 is SGHRS and CDR2 is YFSETQ. The CDR3 DNA reads as TGCGCCAGCAGCTTGGACGGTCAGGGACGGAACACCATATATTTT. It is translated as CASSLDGQGRNTIYF.

The chain joins TRBV19 to TRBJ1-1; D gene unclear. Between the trimmed V and J ends, which lost 2 bases and 0 bases, there was a span of 10 bases. This CDR3 region has 15 residues. Germline V gene sequence: CDR1 LNHDA, CDR2 SQIVND (reference sequence). Here the CDR3 reads CASSINTVMNTEAFF. Here the CDR3 DNA reads TGTGCCAGTAGTATAAACACAGTGATGAACACTGAAGCTTTCTTT.

This sequence joins TRBV10-3 and TRBJ1-3; 9 bases align to TRBD1. V lost 10 bases and J lost 0; bases outside the gene matches: 16. The CDR3 has 18 amino acids. From germline, CDR1 is ENHRY and CDR2 SYGVKD. The CDR3 spells CATARDAGTGSSGNTIYF. CDR3 DNA: TGTGCCACCGCGAGGGACGCCGGGACAGGGAGCTCTGGAAACACCATATATTTT.

To note about this clone: Mismatch with germline at one junction end may stem from a read error. The rearrangement joins TRBV29-1 to TRBJ1-1, with D perhaps TRBD1 (5 bases). Germline V gene sequence: CDR1 SQVTM, CDR2 ANQGSEA. The CDR3 is 13 amino acids. CDR3 protein: CSVREGLDTKAFF. The DNA of the CDR3 is TGCAGCGTCCGGGAAGGATTGGACACTAAAGCTTTCTTT.

This clone was seen only a few times. The rearrangement uses TRBV29-1 and TRBJ2-2; no clear D. The V gene lost 7 bases and the J gene lost 5 bases, with 23 bases spanning the gap. Germline CDR1 and CDR2: SQVTM and ANQGSEA. This CDR3 region has 16 residues. CDR3 residues: CSAKVDFKSWTGELFF. The CDR3 DNA follows: TGCAGCGCCAAAGTCGATTTTAAATCATGGACCGGGGAGCTGTTTTTT.

The chain carries TRBV10-3 and TRBJ1-4; D remains unclear. The CDR3 spans 13 residues. Germline V gene lookup returns CDR1 ENHRY and CDR2 SYGVKD. V lost 8 bases and J lost 3, with 10 bases in between. CDR3 in amino acids: CAISLSANEKLFF. The CDR3, as DNA: TGTGCCATCTCCCTCTCCGCTAATGAAAAACTGTTTTTT.

The rearrangement joins TRBV11-1 to TRBJ2-2; the match to TRBD2 covers 9 bases. Germline loops: CDR1 SGHAT, CDR2 FQDESV (reference sequence). Unmatched junction bases numbered 6, after V lost 5 bases and J lost 2 bases. This CDR3 has 16 residues. The CDR3 protein is CASSQFSGSNTGELFF. CDR3 nucleotides: TGTGCCAGCAGCCAATTTAGCGGGAGCAACACCGGGGAGCTGTTTTTT.

This clone was detected a few times. V and J are TRBV11-3 and TRBJ1-5; TRBD1 matches 8 bases. With 5 bases clipped from V and 0 bases from J, the junction kept 15 bases outside the gene matches. The germline gives CDR1 SGHNT, CDR2 YENEEA. There are 19 residues in the CDR3. CDR3 region: CASSPEVRGQRYSNQPQHF. In DNA form, the CDR3 reads TGTGCCAGCAGCCCGGAGGTCAGGGGGCAGCGATATAGCAATCAGCCCCAGCATTTT.

The count of this clone is one. J is TRBJ1-1 and V is TRBV30, with D uncertain. Germline CDR1 and CDR2: GTSNPN and SVGIG (reference sequence). V was clipped by 5 bases and J by 1 base, with 8 bases between them. The CDR3 is made up of 12 amino acids. The CDR3 is CAWGRQNTEAFF. The CDR3 DNA reads as TGTGCCTGGGGACGCCAGAACACTGAAGCTTTCTTT.

This chain uses TRBV6-8 with TRBJ1-6; maybe TRBD1 (5 bases). Per germline, CDR1 MNHGY and CDR2 SAAAGT. Trimming pared 5 bases from V and 0 bases from J, leaving 20 bases between. CDR3 size: 19 residues. The CDR3 is CASSELQPGPSSYNSPLHF. For the CDR3, the DNA is TGTGCCAGCAGTGAGCTCCAACCGGGACCGAGCTCCTATAATTCACCCCTCCACTTT.

This chain uses TRBV29-1 with TRBJ2-2; D may be TRBD2 (6 bases). This CDR3 comprises 13 residues. The V end lost 5 bases, the J end lost 7 bases, and 14 bases lay between the germline ends. The germline gives CDR1 SQVTM, CDR2 ANQGSEA. The DNA of the CDR3 is TGCAGCGTTCGGCGGGGCGCGGGCGGGGAGCTGTTTTTT. Protein: CSVRRGAGGELFF.

The rearrangement joins TRBV29-1 to TRBJ1-2; D might be TRBD1 (5 bases). The CDR3 contains 13 residues. The germline V gene has CDR1 SQVTM and CDR2 ANQGSEA. V was clipped by 6 bases and J by 10 bases, with 21 bases between them. The CDR3 reads CSVLGTNRPDYTF. In nucleotides, the CDR3 is TGCAGCGTGCTTGGGACTAACAGACCTGACTACACCTTC.